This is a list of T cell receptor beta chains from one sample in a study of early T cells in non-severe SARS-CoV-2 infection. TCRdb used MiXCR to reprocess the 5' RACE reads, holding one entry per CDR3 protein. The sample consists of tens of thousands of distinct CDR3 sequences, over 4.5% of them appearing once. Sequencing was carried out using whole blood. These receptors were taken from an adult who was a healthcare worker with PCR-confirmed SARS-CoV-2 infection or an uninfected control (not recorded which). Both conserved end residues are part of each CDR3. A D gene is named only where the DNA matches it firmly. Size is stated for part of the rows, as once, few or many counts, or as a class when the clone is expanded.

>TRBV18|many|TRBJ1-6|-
TGTGCCAGCTCACGACAGGATAAACCCCTCCACTTT
CASSRQDKPLHF
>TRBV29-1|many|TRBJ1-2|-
TGCAGCGTTGAAGATCGCAGGGTATATGGCTACACCTTC
CSVEDRRVYGYTF
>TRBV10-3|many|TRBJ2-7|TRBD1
TGTGCCATCAGTGACCGGGACAGGTTGTACGAGCAGTACTTC
CAISDRDRLYEQYF
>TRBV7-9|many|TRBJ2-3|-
TGTGCCAGCAGCTCCCAAGACCTTTCTATTGCCGATACGCAGTATTTT
CASSSQDLSIADTQYF
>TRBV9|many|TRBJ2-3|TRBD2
TGTGCCAGCAGCGGACTAGCGGGAGGCGGAGATACGCAGTATTTT
CASSGLAGGGDTQYF
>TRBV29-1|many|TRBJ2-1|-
TGCAGCGTTCGTCCTGGCCCCTCCCCGATCGGCAATGAGCAGTTCTTC
CSVRPGPSPIGNEQFF
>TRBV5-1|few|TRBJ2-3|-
TGCGCCAGCAGCTTCCGACTAGACACAGATACGCAGTATTTT
CASSFRLDTDTQYF
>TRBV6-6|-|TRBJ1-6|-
TGTGCCAGCAGTTACCGGGGGGGCTCCTATAATTCACCCCTCCACTTT
CASSYRGGSYNSPLHF
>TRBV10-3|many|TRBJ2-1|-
TGTGCCGCCCAAAGGGGGGGCGAGGTAACCTACAATGAGCAGTTCTTC
CAAQRGGEVTYNEQFF
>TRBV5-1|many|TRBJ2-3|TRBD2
TGCGCCAGCAGCTTGGCGGACGGGACTAGCGGGAGAAAGACAGATACGCAGTATTTT
CASSLADGTSGRKTDTQYF
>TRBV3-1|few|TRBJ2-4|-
TGTGCCAGCAGCCAAAGAGGAGGTAACATTCAGTACTTC
CASSQRGGNIQYF
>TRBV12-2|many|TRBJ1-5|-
TGTGCAAGTCGCTTCCGACAGCCCCAGCATTTT
CASRFRQPQHF
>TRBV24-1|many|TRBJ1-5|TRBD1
TGTGCCACCAGTGACCCCGGACAGGGAGGCAATCAGCCCCAGCATTTT
CATSDPGQGGNQPQHF
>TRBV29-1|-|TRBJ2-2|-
TGCAGCGCTAAATCCTCGACTTACACCGGGGAGCTGTTTTTT
CSAKSSTYTGELFF
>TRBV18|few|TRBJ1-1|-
TGTGCCAGCTCACCACTAGAAAGTACTGAAGCTTTCTTT
CASSPLESTEAFF
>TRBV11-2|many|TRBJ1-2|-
TGTGCCAGCAGCTTTAGTTCCGGTGGCTACACCTTC
CASSFSSGGYTF
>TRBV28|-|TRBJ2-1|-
TGTGCCACCAGCATAAGCATAAATGAGCAGTTCTTC
CATSISINEQFF
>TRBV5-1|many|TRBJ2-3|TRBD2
TGCGCCAGCAGCTTCGGACTAGCGGGAGAAGGAGATACGCAGTATTTT
CASSFGLAGEGDTQYF
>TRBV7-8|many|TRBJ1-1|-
TGTGCCAGCAAAAGGGGCGGGAGTACTGAAGCTTTCTTT
CASKRGGSTEAFF
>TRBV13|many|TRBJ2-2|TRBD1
TGTGCCAGCAGCTGGGGACAGGGTCCTTGGTCCTATAGCGGGGAGCTGTTTTTT
CASSWGQGPWSYSGELFF
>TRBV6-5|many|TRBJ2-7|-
TGTGCCAGCTCGAAGCCCGGCACGAGCCCGTACGAGCAGTACTTC
CASSKPGTSPYEQYF
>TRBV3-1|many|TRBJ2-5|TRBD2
TGTGCCAGCGCGAGACTAGCTGACGAGACCCAGTACTTC
CASARLADETQYF
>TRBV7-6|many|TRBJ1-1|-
TGTGCCAGCAGCTTTATGCCGGGCAGAGAAGCTTTCTTT
CASSFMPGREAFF
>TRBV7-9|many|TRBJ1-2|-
TGTGCCAGCAGCTTAAGTACTGGAACGGGTGGCTACACCTTC
CASSLSTGTGGYTF
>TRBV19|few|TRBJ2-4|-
TGTGCCAGCCGGGATCTGGCCAAAAACATTCAGTACTTC
CASRDLAKNIQYF
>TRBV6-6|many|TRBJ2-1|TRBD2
TGTGCCAGCACCCCCCGGCTAGCGGGAAATGAGCAGTTCTTC
CASTPRLAGNEQFF
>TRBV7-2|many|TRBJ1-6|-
TGTGCCAGCAGCTTAGTTGGCAGATCCTATAATTCACCCCTCCACTTT
CASSLVGRSYNSPLHF
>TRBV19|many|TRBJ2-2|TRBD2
TGTGCCAGTAGTATTGGGCCTAGCGGGAGCCACACCGGGGAGCTGTTTTTT
CASSIGPSGSHTGELFF
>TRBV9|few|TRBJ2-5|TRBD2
TGTGCCAGCAGCCCGAAGCGGGAGGGCCAAGAGACCCAGTACTTC
CASSPKREGQETQYF
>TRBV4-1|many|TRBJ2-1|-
TGCGCCAGCAGCCAAGATCTACGGGGGCTCCTATCACACAATGAGCAGTTCTTC
CASSQDLRGLLSHNEQFF
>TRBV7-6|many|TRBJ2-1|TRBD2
TGTGCCAGCAGCTTGGGGACTAGCTCCAGCGATGAGCAGTTCTTC
CASSLGTSSSDEQFF
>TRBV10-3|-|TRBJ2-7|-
TGTGCCATCAGTGATCAAATTTCCTACGAGCAGTACTTC
CAISDQISYEQYF
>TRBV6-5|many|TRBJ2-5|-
TGTGCCAGCAGCCGGGCAGGGGAGACCCAGTACTTC
CASSRAGETQYF
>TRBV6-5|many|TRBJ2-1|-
TGTGCCAGCAGCCCTACCTATCAAAGGGAGCAGTTCTTC
CASSPTYQREQFF
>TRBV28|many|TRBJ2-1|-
TGTGCCAGCAGTTTAAACCCCTTGGGGGCAGCGGACGCAATCATGGAGCAGTTCTTC
CASSLNPLGAADAIMEQFF
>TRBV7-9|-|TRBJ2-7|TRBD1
TGTGTCAGCAGCTTATCCCCGGGACAGGGCTCCTACGAGCAGTACTTC
CVSSLSPGQGSYEQYF
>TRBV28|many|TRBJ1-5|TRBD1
TGTGCCAGCAGGCAGGGACAGGGTTCGAAGCAGCCCCAGCATTTT
CASRQGQGSKQPQHF
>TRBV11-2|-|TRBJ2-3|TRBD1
TGTGCCGACAACGACAGGGGACCCACAGATACGCAGTATTTT
CADNDRGPTDTQYF
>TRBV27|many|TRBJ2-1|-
TGTGCCAGCAGTTTAGGCCCGGGGAATGAGCAGTTCTTC
CASSLGPGNEQFF
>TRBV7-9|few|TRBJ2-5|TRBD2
TGTGCCAGCAGCCCGGGACTAGCGGGAGGAGAGACCCAGTACTTC
CASSPGLAGGETQYF
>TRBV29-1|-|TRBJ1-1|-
TGCAGCGTTGTCCAACAGGAGGACACTGAAGCTTTCTTT
CSVVQQEDTEAFF
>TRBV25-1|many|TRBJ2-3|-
TGTGCCAGCAGCGGGAGTACAGGGGCTAACACAGATACGCAGTATTTT
CASSGSTGANTDTQYF